This T cell receptor beta chain was sequenced for a study of T cells in Graves' hyperthyroidism and ophthalmopathy. A word on this clonotype: Antigen unknown.

Diagnosis relied on clinical symptoms, serum thyroxine and TRAb, thyroid ultrasound and orbital computed tomography. RNA transcripts were the template for amplifying TCR beta CDR3 regions. TCR CDR3 regions were first amplified by RT-PCR with HTBI primers. MiXCR, applied by TCRdb to the multiplex PCR reads, yields one record per CDR3 protein. Among about 510,000 distinct CDR3 sequences listed, 40% to 55% were seen once. CDR1 is LNHNV, CDR2 YYDKDF, per germline (reference sequence). CDR3 length: 14 residues. The trim removed 5 bases at V and 2 bases at J, leaving 3 bases unmatched. Broader study findings: Ophthalmopathy was identified by the model a median around 6 months ahead of onset. Patients with ophthalmopathy were separated from those with stable hyperthyroidism by a 13 V-J model. Among thyroid clonotypes expanded above 0.001, most also appeared in blood.

This clonotype originated in an adult woman with Graves' disease, either hyperthyroidism or ophthalmopathy (not recorded which). The chain joins TRBV15 to TRBJ1-5, with 7 bases fitting TRBD1. Sequenced: peripheral blood or thyroid tissue (not recorded which). The CDR3 spells CATSADRGNQPQHF. CDR3 nucleotides: TGTGCCACCAGCGCTGACAGGGGCAATCAGCCCCAGCATTTT.